These 5 T cell receptor beta chains originate from one sample sequenced in a study of shared clonotypes between healthy human individuals (dated by TCRdb to about 2020). CD8 naive samples were obtained by positive selection for CCR7 among CD45RO-negative cells, yielding a CD45RA+CCR7+ population from which TemRA cells were excluded. Libraries came from the immunoSEQ multiplex PCR assay. The clones in this table, taken by TCRdb from immuneACCESS, are in-frame only. Not every clone is retained; where verified, under half of the shortfall comes from an unresolved V gene, and the cause of the rest is unknown. A total of some 2,000,000 clones appear in this sample, roughly 95% of them only once. The biggest ten clones account for 1% to 1.3% of the sample. Sequencing was performed on naive CD8+ T cells sorted from blood. Explained via the paper, the cell subset or site label denotes: CD45RA+CCR7+. The receptors were sampled from a man younger than 35 in good health.

The chain carries TRBV10-2 and TRBJ2-5, with D possibly TRBD1 on 8 matching bases. The CDR3 contains 15 residues. Germline assignment: CDR1 WSHSY and CDR2 SAAADI. Trimming took off 6 bases at V and 5 bases at J, with 19 bases between the two ends. CDR3 sequence reads: CASSAGGGSLETQYF. The CDR3, as DNA: TGCGCCAGCAGCGCAGGGGGCGGGAGCTTGGAGACCCAGTACTTC.

This chain connects TRBV13 to TRBJ2-7, with TRBD1 as a possible D gene (5 bases). V was cut by 3 bases and J by 6 bases, with 9 bases left in between. The CDR3 contains 12 residues. Germline CDR1 PRHDT, CDR2 FYEKMQ (reference sequence). CDR3: CASSFTRVEQYF. DNA for the CDR3: TGTGCCAGCAGCTTTACCAGGGTCGAGCAGTACTTC.

Notes on this clone: This specimen includes other DNA sequences encoding the same CDR3. The chain joins TRBV30 to TRBJ2-3; 11 nucleotides match TRBD2. In germline, CDR1 is GTSNPN, CDR2 SVGIG (reference sequence). This CDR3 is 14 amino acids long. J gave up 3 bases and V 3 bases, and 2 bases lay outside the gene matches. The CDR3 bases are TGTGCCTGGAGCTTAGCGGGGGGGACAGATACGCAGTATTTT. Translation: CAWSLAGGTDTQYF.

V is TRBV5-8 and J is TRBJ1-4, with D tentatively TRBD1 (6 bases). Trimming shortened V by 2 bases and J by 2 bases, and 7 bases separated the two germline ends. This CDR3 region has 14 residues. Germline CDR1 and CDR2: SGHTS and YDEGEE. The CDR3 DNA is TGTGCCAGCAGCTTCAGGGGTACTAATGAAAAACTGTTTTTT. Its protein is CASSFRGTNEKLFF.

The sample holds one count of this clone. The J gene is TRBJ2-3, the V gene TRBV6-6; TRBD1 matches at 7 bases. With V trimmed by 7 bases and J by 0 bases, 10 bases remained unmatched. The V gene's germline CDR1 is MNHNY and CDR2 SVGAGI (reference sequence). CDR3 length equals 16 residues. CDR3 region: CASINQGQISTDTQYF. The CDR3 nucleotides are TGTGCCAGCATCAACCAGGGACAGATTAGCACAGATACGCAGTATTTT.